This T cell receptor (beta chain) was sequenced in a study of T cells in Graves' hyperthyroidism and ophthalmopathy. Study outcomes and limitations: Most clonotypes that expanded in the thyroid above 0.001 also showed up in blood.

In its sample, this clonotype was seen a few times. Its antigen is not known. Thyroid ultrasound, orbital computed tomography, clinical symptoms, and serum thyroxine and TRAb underpinned diagnoses. Before ophthalmopathy appeared, progressors gave blood at initial hyperthyroidism diagnosis. Regions amplified from RNA transcripts were the TCR beta CDR3 regions. The TCR CDR3 first-round RT-PCR relied on the HTBI primer set. TCRdb ran MiXCR on the multiplex PCR reads and lists one entry per CDR3 protein. The profile shows some 600,000 distinct CDR3 sequences, more than 11% of them singletons. This TCR derives from a woman younger than 45 with Graves' hyperthyroidism that later progressed to Graves' ophthalmopathy. Input material: blood.

Here the CDR3 reads CASSLEFSHYNEQFF. CDR3 DNA sequence: TGTGCCAGCAGCTTAGAATTCTCACACTACAATGAGCAGTTCTTC. The V and J genes are TRBV7-2 and TRBJ2-1; D remains ambiguous. The CDR3 sequence is 15 residues long. V shed 1 base and J shed 3 bases, with 10 bases lying between them. In germline, CDR1 is SGHTA, CDR2 FQGNSA.